One sample yielded the 5 T cell receptor beta chains listed below, sequenced in a study of blood T cell repertoires in COVID-19. The repertoire was sequenced with immunoSEQ multiplex PCR; TCRdb's copy has only in-frame clones and lacks some. The repertoire consists of 390,000 or so clones, with more than 70% occurring once and the leading ten covering approximately 3%. The sample comprised peripheral blood. These receptors all come from a woman aged 25 to 39 with COVID-19, enrolled during active disease.

The genes are TRBV7-9 and TRBJ1-6, with 10 bases that match TRBD1. V trimming: 1 base; J trimming: 5 bases; junction bases outside the gene matches: 8. The length of the CDR3 is 18 residues. Per germline, CDR1 SEHNR and CDR2 FQNEAQ (reference sequence). CDR3: CASSLGGQGVDNNSPLHF. DNA of the CDR3: TGTGCCAGCAGCTTAGGAGGACAGGGGGTTGATAATAATTCACCCCTCCACTTT.

This rearrangement joins TRBV7-9 to TRBJ2-4; 10 positions match TRBD2. With V trimmed by 2 bases and J by 0 bases, 7 bases remained unmatched. Germline assignment: CDR1 SEHNR and CDR2 FQNEAQ (reference sequence). The CDR3 covers 18 residues. CDR3: CASSLSGRAQLAKNIQYF. In nucleotides, the CDR3 is TGTGCCAGCAGCTTAAGCGGGAGGGCCCAGCTAGCCAAAAACATTCAGTACTTC.

The rearrangement uses TRBV7-9 and TRBJ1-2; D is ambiguous. Germline loops: CDR1 SEHNR, CDR2 FQNEAQ (reference sequence). Trimming removed 1 base at V and 3 bases at J, with 6 bases between. CDR3 length: 13 residues. The CDR3 DNA follows: TGTGCCAGCAGCTTAGAGGCGGACTATGGCTACACCTTC. Its protein is CASSLEADYGYTF.

The chain combines TRBV5-5 with TRBJ1-2; D not certain. Germline-derived CDR1 and CDR2 are SGHKS and YYEKEE (reference sequence). V gave up 1 base and J gave up 3 bases, with 16 bases separating them. The CDR3 has 16 residues. CDR3 residues: CASSLHRGGTHYGYTF. In DNA, the CDR3 is TGTGCCAGCAGCTTGCACCGGGGAGGAACCCACTATGGCTACACCTTC.

CDR3: CASSPPLRGGLETQYF. The CDR3 nucleotides are TGTGCCAGCTCACCACCGCTGCGGGGGGGCCTGGAGACCCAGTACTTC. The rearrangement uses TRBV18 and TRBJ2-5; 9 bases match TRBD2. From germline, CDR1 is KGHSH and CDR2 LQKENI. J was trimmed by 5 bases and V by 0 bases; bases with no gene match: 7. The CDR3 has 16 residues.